The rows below give T cell receptor beta chains drawn from one sample of a study of shared clonotypes between healthy human individuals. Profiled with immunoSEQ multiplex PCR; TCRdb holds only in-frame clones, not every one. The sample yields about 2 million clones, approximately 95% seen once. The material sequenced was naive CD4+ T cells sorted from blood. The receptors here all came from a man aged 18-30 years in good health. CDR3s include the opening cysteine and the closing phenylalanine or tryptophan. The D gene is left open where the match is weak. Size is stated for part of the rows, as once, few or many counts, or as a class when the clone is expanded.

CDR3aa	CDR3nt	d_gene	abundance	v_gene	j_gene
CAISEGQGSNQPQHF	TGTGCCATCAGTGAGGGACAGGGAAGCAATCAGCCCCAGCATTTT	TRBD1	NA	TRBV10-3	TRBJ1-5
CASSLEGGRATDTQYF	TGCGCCAGCAGCTTGGAGGGTGGCCGTGCGACAGATACGCAGTATTTT	NA	NA	TRBV5-1	TRBJ2-3
CASSLSPLQRDTQYF	TGTGCCAGCAGCCTTAGTCCCTTACAACGAGATACGCAGTATTTT	NA	NA	TRBV7-2	TRBJ2-3
CASSQPQGNQPQHF	TGTGCCAGCAGCCAGCCACAGGGAAACCAGCCCCAGCATTTT	NA	NA	TRBV14	TRBJ1-5
CASSRLAGASDTQYF	TGTGCCAGCAGTCGACTAGCGGGAGCTTCGGATACGCAGTATTTT	TRBD2	NA	TRBV6-5	TRBJ2-3
CASSTPVSEKLFF	TGTGCCAGCAGTACCCCAGTATCTGAAAAACTGTTTTTT	NA	NA	TRBV6-1	TRBJ1-4
CASSLRPASTSYNEQFF	TGTGCCAGCAGCTTAAGGCCCGCCTCCACGTCCTACAATGAGCAGTTCTTC	NA	NA	TRBV7-2	TRBJ2-1
CATLPGSSYNSPLHF	TGTGCCACCCTTCCAGGGAGCTCCTATAATTCACCCCTCCACTTT	NA	NA	TRBV6-1	TRBJ1-6
CASSLGLMEEAFF	TGTGCCAGCAGCTTAGGCTTGATGGAGGAAGCTTTCTTT	NA	NA	TRBV7-9	TRBJ1-1
CASSLAWAGEQFF	TGTGCCAGCAGCTTAGCATGGGCCGGTGAGCAGTTCTTC	NA	NA	TRBV11-2	TRBJ2-1
CASSLAPGGAGEPQHF	TGTGCCAGCAGTTTAGCCCCAGGAGGGGCGGGGGAGCCCCAGCATTTT	NA	NA	TRBV28	TRBJ1-5
CASSEQGVGETQYF	TGTGCCAGCAGTGAGCAGGGTGTGGGAGAGACCCAGTACTTC	NA	once	TRBV2	TRBJ2-5
CASSFGLAGAEGYEQFF	TGTGCCAGCAGCTTCGGGCTAGCGGGGGCCGAGGGGTATGAGCAGTTCTTC	TRBD2	NA	TRBV7-3	TRBJ2-1
CASSVRTELTGSNTGELFF	TGTGCCAGCAGCGTACGGACAGAGCTCACTGGTAGCAACACCGGGGAGCTGTTTTTT	NA	NA	TRBV9	TRBJ2-2
CASSESGQGVSPLHF	TGTGCCAGCAGTGAATCAGGGCAGGGAGTTTCACCCCTCCACTTT	NA	NA	TRBV6-1	TRBJ1-6
CAWFRGTNYGYTF	TGTGCCTGGTTTCGTGGCACTAACTATGGCTACACCTTC	NA	NA	TRBV30	TRBJ1-2
CSVVGANEKLFF	TGCAGCGTGGTGGGGGCTAATGAAAAACTGTTTTTT	NA	NA	TRBV29-1	TRBJ1-4
CASSLASLPGYEQYF	TGTGCCAGCAGCTTGGCCAGTCTCCCGGGATACGAGCAGTACTTC	NA	few	TRBV5-6	TRBJ2-7
CASSYGRLGSPLHF	TGTGCCAGCAGTTACGGCAGATTGGGTTCACCCCTCCACTTT	NA	NA	TRBV6-5	TRBJ1-6
CASTPGGGGQETQYF	TGTGCCAGCACCCCGGGAGGGGGAGGGCAAGAGACCCAGTACTTC	TRBD2	NA	TRBV2	TRBJ2-5
CASSEPGQAFF	TGTGCCAGCAGTGAACCTGGGCAAGCTTTCTTT	NA	NA	TRBV6-1	TRBJ1-1
CATRPAAYGYTF	TGTGCCACTCGGCCCGCCGCTTATGGCTACACCTTC	NA	many	TRBV28	TRBJ1-2
CASSLGLAGGSSYEQYF	TGCGCCAGCAGCCTGGGACTAGCGGGCGGCAGCTCCTACGAGCAGTACTTC	TRBD2	NA	TRBV5-1	TRBJ2-7
CASSVGQGISTYEQYF	TGTGCCAGCAGCGTTGGACAGGGGATATCTACCTACGAGCAGTACTTC	TRBD1	NA	TRBV9	TRBJ2-7
CASSKRTPSQDTQYF	TGTGCCAGCAGTAAACGGACTCCCTCGCAAGATACGCAGTATTTT	NA	NA	TRBV6-6	TRBJ2-3
CASSRQSNTEAFF	TGTGCCAGCAGCCGACAGAGTAACACTGAAGCTTTCTTT	NA	NA	TRBV9	TRBJ1-1
CASRTDRNYNEQFF	TGTGCCAGCAGGACGGACAGGAACTACAATGAGCAGTTCTTC	TRBD1	NA	TRBV5-4	TRBJ2-1
CASRLGTSNQPQHF	TGTGCCAGCAGACTCGGGACTTCGAATCAGCCCCAGCATTTT	NA	NA	TRBV7-2	TRBJ1-5
CASSSGQSPGELFF	TGCGCCAGCAGTAGCGGGCAAAGTCCCGGGGAGCTGTTTTTT	TRBD2	NA	TRBV5-1	TRBJ2-2
CASSLTSGGAGETQYF	TGCGCCAGCAGCTTAACTAGCGGGGGGGCCGGAGAGACCCAGTACTTC	TRBD2	NA	TRBV5-1	TRBJ2-5
CASRILSVYQETQYF	TGTGCCAGCCGTATCCTATCAGTGTACCAAGAGACCCAGTACTTC	NA	NA	TRBV2	TRBJ2-5
CASSRLAPQHF	TGTGCCAGCAGCCGGTTGGCCCCCCAGCATTTT	NA	NA	TRBV28	TRBJ1-5
CAWSVGVSNEKLFF	TGTGCCTGGAGTGTAGGTGTCAGTAATGAAAAACTGTTTTTT	NA	NA	TRBV30	TRBJ1-4
CAWSVKQAQEGNTIYF	TGTGCCTGGAGTGTGAAGCAGGCCCAGGAAGGAAACACCATATATTTT	NA	NA	TRBV30	TRBJ1-3
CASRGGEETQYF	TGTGCCAGCAGAGGAGGGGAAGAGACCCAGTACTTC	NA	NA	TRBV2	TRBJ2-5
CSVQRLGGYTF	TGCAGCGTCCAACGCCTGGGGGGTTACACCTTC	NA	once	TRBV29-1	TRBJ1-2
CSPTEQYF	TGCAGCCCCACCGAGCAGTACTTC	NA	NA	TRBV29-1	TRBJ2-7
CAIRRQGDGGNTIYF	TGTGCCATCAGGAGACAGGGCGATGGTGGAAACACCATATATTTT	TRBD1	NA	TRBV10-3	TRBJ1-3
CASSSAPGTNEKLFF	TGTGCCAGCAGTTCCGCACCGGGGACTAATGAAAAACTGTTTTTT	NA	NA	TRBV25-1	TRBJ1-4
CASSRGTHSDTQYF	TGTGCCAGCAGTCGCGGGACTCATTCAGATACGCAGTATTTT	NA	NA	TRBV6-6	TRBJ2-3
CASSLVGSGELFF	TGTGCCAGCAGCTTAGTCGGAAGCGGGGAGCTGTTTTTT	NA	NA	TRBV7-6	TRBJ2-2